This T cell receptor beta chain was identified during a study of neurological immune-mediated disorders. The time point was: longitudinal time-point 3. This clonotype has at least ten counts. The CDR3 has 14 residues. Looked up from germline, CDR1 is SEHNR and CDR2 is FQNEAQ (reference sequence). V dropped 4 bases and J dropped 5; count of bases not matched to a gene: 8. The cDNA was generated by 5'RACE with 10-nucleotide random UMIs. TCRdb analysed the 5' RACE reads with MiXCR anew, one entry per CDR3 protein. The sample lists more than 100,000 distinct CDR3 sequences, 11% occurring once. The sequenced material came from PBMCs. This sequence was found in a female donor with HTLV-1-associated myelopathy (HAM/TSP). The rearrangement joins TRBV7-9 to TRBJ2-7; 7 nucleotides line up with TRBD1. CDR3 DNA: TGTGCCAGCAGCTCCATCGGACAGGTGAACGAGCAGTACTTC. Protein sequence: CASSSIGQVNEQYF. Full variable domain (rest looked up from reference TRBV7-9 and TRBJ2-7): DTGVSQNPRHKITKRGQNVTFRCDPISEHNRLYWYRQTLGQGPEFLTYFQNEAQLEKSRLLSDRFSAERPKGSFSTLEIQRTEQGDSAMYLCASSSIGQVNEQYFGPGTRLTVT.